This T cell receptor (beta chain) was retrieved from a study of OX40 agonist ivuxolimab in advanced cancers. Notes on the research overall: Ivuxolimab, which targeted the costimulatory receptor OX40 (CD134), was an agonistic, fully human IgG2 monoclonal antibody. Patients were allowed to have had prior anti-PD-1, anti-PD-L1 or anti-CTLA-4 therapy, and 30% to 40% of the dose-escalation patients had been treated with checkpoint inhibitors. A male proportion of 82.7% and a mean age of approximately 55 years, ranging from 23 to 79, were recorded for the dose-escalation cohort. Partial responses occurred in three dose-escalation patients: two with cutaneous melanoma and one with hepatocellular carcinoma. The monotherapy dose-escalation portion (N ≈ 56 patients) of the phase I ivuxolimab trial is reported in the paper. Peripheral TCRbeta sequencing was intended to test whether TCR sequence diversity was altered and clonal T-cell expansion was caused by ivuxolimab. Of the approximately 50 dose-escalation patients, hepatocellular carcinoma was present in approximately 20, melanoma in around 15, renal cell carcinoma in 9 and head and neck cancer in 9. Intravenous ivuxolimab was administered to patients every 2 weeks at six dose levels: 0.01, 0.1, 0.3, 1.5, 3 and 10 mg/kg. Overall results and qualifications from the work: Antigen specificity was not determined for the clonally expanded peripheral T cells. Clonal expansion of both CD4+ and CD8+ blood T cells was observed from baseline to week 6 at doses 0.1 to 3.0 mg/kg. In the 0.1-3.0 mg/kg groups, partial responders had among the lowest normalized peripheral clonal expansion, particularly in CD8+ T cells. After ivuxolimab, CD8+ T cells had more expanded clones than CD4+ T cells on average. Low levels of normalized T-cell clonal expansion were also shown by some nonresponding patients.

Genomic DNA was isolated from the sorted cells so that the TCRbeta CDR3 region could be sequenced. The immunoSEQ Assay was used to sequence the TCRbeta CDR3 regions. Not all clones reach the TCRdb copy of this immuneACCESS table, which keeps in-frame sequences only. Checked studies attribute under half of the gap to unresolved V genes and leave the rest unexplained. A total of more than 100,000 clones appear in this sample, around 87% of them only once. The ten largest clones capture around 0.53% of the sample. A remark on this clone: What antigen it recognizes has not been identified. Per-base qualities were not stored, and no clone one base away is much larger.

CDR1 MDHEN and CDR2 SYDVKM were looked up in the germline V gene. The CDR3 runs 16 residues from the cysteine to the phenylalanine. This entry keeps only the CDR3 DNA: 48 bases, framed from base 1. V lost 4 bases and J lost 0 bases; the stretch between them is 15 bases long. Patients with autoimmune disease history or receiving systemic immunosuppression were excluded from the trial. Peripheral blood for TCR sequencing was collected from all dose cohorts at baseline, on cycle 4 day 1, and on cycle 7 day 1. Samples were obtained from an open-label, multicenter, first-in-human phase I dose-escalation trial of ivuxolimab. Adults with locally advanced or metastatic melanoma, renal cell, hepatocellular, or head and neck squamous cell carcinoma were enrolled in the trial. CD4+ and CD8+ T cells were sorted separately from peripheral blood before TCR sequencing.

The chain uses TRBV28 and TRBJ1-1, with the D gene not clear enough to name. The sequences come from CD4+ or CD8+ T cells sorted from blood, collected in a trial of the OX40 agonist ivuxolimab. The clonotype originates from an adult with an advanced solid tumor such as melanoma, head and neck, liver or kidney cancer. Here is the DNA: TGTGCCAGCAGTTCTCACGGCCTGTCCATGAACACTGAAGCTTTCTTT. Translated, this gives CASSSHGLSMNTEAFF.